A single sample gave rise to the 22 T cell receptor beta chains below, sequenced in a study of memory CD4+ T cells and cytomegalovirus serostatus. Clones were read by immunoSEQ multiplex PCR, and TCRdb kept only the in-frame ones, dropping some. This table holds about 50,000 clones, about 79% found once. The sort gate was single viable CD3+CD4+CD8-CD45RO+ cells for memory CD4+ T cells. The sequenced sample consisted of memory CD4+ T cells from blood. The receptors derive from an adult in good health and CMV-seronegative.

This clone was seen once. The rearrangement links TRBV6-5 to TRBJ1-2; D may be TRBD1 (6 bases). Per germline, CDR1 MNHEY and CDR2 SVGAGI. CDR3 size: 15 residues. V lost 5 bases and J 5 bases, leaving 18 bases between the germline ends. CDR3 bases: TGTGCCAGCAGTCAAGACAGGACCCAGGGGTATGGCTACACCTTC. Its translation: CASSQDRTQGYGYTF.

The chain couples TRBV9 to TRBJ2-3, with a tentative D call TRBD2 (6 bases). Trimming stripped 0 bases from V and 5 bases from J, with 13 bases between. The CDR3 covers 15 residues. The germline V gene has CDR1 SGDLS and CDR2 YYNGEE. The CDR3 is CASSVVSQGGDTQYF. The CDR3 DNA follows: TGTGCCAGCAGCGTAGTGTCGCAGGGAGGAGATACGCAGTATTTT.

The V gene is TRBV10-3, the J gene TRBJ2-2; 8 bases are shared with TRBD1. Germline assignment: CDR1 ENHRY and CDR2 SYGVKD. Losses at the gene ends were 10 bases for V and 0 bases for J; bases not matched to a gene: 4. The CDR3 consists of 14 residues. CDR3 sequence reads: CASQGAANTGELFF. CDR3 DNA sequence: TGTGCCAGCCAGGGGGCCGCGAACACCGGGGAGCTGTTTTTT.

The chain has TRBV5-1 and TRBJ2-5, with 7 positions matching TRBD1. Germline V gene data show CDR1 as SGHRS and CDR2 as YFSETQ. Trimming at V came to 3 bases and at J to 2 bases, leaving 7 bases not matched to a gene. This CDR3 contains 15 residues. The CDR3 DNA is TGCGCCAGCAGCTGGGACAGACCGAAACAAGAGACCCAGTACTTC. Protein: CASSWDRPKQETQYF.

In this sample, this clone turned up a few times. The genes are TRBV9 and TRBJ2-7, with 9 bases lining up with TRBD1. Trimming took 4 bases from V and 5 from J; bases not matched to a gene: 10. Germline values: CDR1 SGDLS, CDR2 YYNGEE. CDR3 size: 15 residues. The DNA for the CDR3 is TGTGCCAGCAGCCCACGGGGACAGGGAAGCAACGAGCAGTACTTC. This encodes CASSPRGQGSNEQYF.

This rearrangement joins TRBV27 to TRBJ1-5; D ambiguous. The V gene lost 6 bases and the J gene lost 0 bases, with 9 bases spanning the gap. This CDR3 spans 14 amino acids. From germline, CDR1 is MNHEY and CDR2 SMNVEV (reference sequence). CDR3 in amino acids: CASSLGNSNQPQHF. The CDR3 DNA reads TGTGCCAGCAGCCTTGGAAATAGCAATCAGCCCCAGCATTTT.

The chain joins TRBV7-9 to TRBJ1-4, with TRBD1 matching 10 bases. The ends lost 5 bases at V and 7 bases at J; junction bases unmatched: 4. The CDR3 spans 14 residues. The V gene's germline CDR1 is SEHNR and CDR2 FQNEAQ (reference sequence). CDR3 protein: CASSKDRGGEKLFF. CDR3 bases: TGTGCCAGCAGCAAGGACAGGGGGGGTGAAAAACTGTTTTTT.

V gene TRBV5-1 combines with J gene TRBJ1-1; D is uncertain. The CDR3 loop spans 17 amino acids. Germline V gene sequence: CDR1 SGHRS, CDR2 YFSETQ. V was pared by 0 bases and J by 0 bases, with 15 bases between. The CDR3 protein is CASSLGAGISMNTEAFF. The CDR3 nucleotides are TGCGCCAGCAGCTTGGGAGCAGGCATCTCCATGAACACTGAAGCTTTCTTT.

The genes are TRBV6-5 and TRBJ2-7; 7 bases align to TRBD1. CDR1 is MNHEY and CDR2 is SVGAGI in the germline V gene. This CDR3 region has 14 residues. Trimming at V came to 8 bases and at J to 7 bases, leaving 14 bases not matched to a gene. In DNA form, the CDR3 reads TGTGCCAGCCGAAGACAGGGTCCTTCGGAGGAGCAGTACTTC. It is translated as CASRRQGPSEEQYF.

This clone has a handful of counts. The chain recombines TRBV14 with TRBJ1-2; D may be TRBD1 (6 bases). The ends were cut back, 2 bases at V and 3 bases at J, with 10 bases in the middle. The CDR3 has 14 amino acids. The germline CDR1 and CDR2 sequences are SGHDN and FVKESK. CDR3: CASSQSDRYYGYTF. The CDR3 DNA is TGTGCCAGCAGCCAATCCGACAGGTACTATGGCTACACCTTC.

This clone was counted a single time. The rearrangement links TRBV19 to TRBJ1-1; weak D call: TRBD1 (6 bases). Germline CDR1 LNHDA, CDR2 SQIVND (reference sequence). The CDR3 runs to 14 residues. The ends were cut back, 7 bases at V and 0 bases at J, with 12 bases in the middle. The CDR3 nucleotides read TGTGCCAGTACCCCGAACAGGGTGAACACTGAAGCTTTCTTT. Translation: CASTPNRVNTEAFF.

This clone was counted a few times. The chain couples TRBV19 to TRBJ1-1; D unresolved. From germline, CDR1 is LNHDA and CDR2 SQIVND (reference sequence). The CDR3 has 13 residues. The germline V and J ends were trimmed by 6 bases and 0 bases, with 8 bases remaining between them. CDR3: CASSTKLNTEAFF. The CDR3 coding sequence is TGTGCCAGTAGCACTAAATTGAACACTGAAGCTTTCTTT.

The chain joins TRBV29-1 to TRBJ1-1; tentative D call: TRBD1 (5 bases). The germline V and J ends were trimmed by 7 bases and 2 bases, with 14 bases remaining between them. The CDR3 is made up of 13 amino acids. Germline V gene lookup returns CDR1 SQVTM and CDR2 ANQGSEA. CDR3 sequence reads: CSAGGTANTEAFF. CDR3 DNA: TGCAGCGCTGGGGGGACGGCTAACACTGAAGCTTTCTTT.

The DNA of the CDR3 is TGTGCCAGCAACTCAGATTCCTACAATGAGCAGTTCTTC. Residues: CASNSDSYNEQFF. This chain joins TRBV2 and TRBJ2-1; D not resolved. V lost 7 bases and J lost 1, with 8 bases in between. Germline V gene sequence: CDR1 SNHLY, CDR2 FYNNEI. CDR3 length: 13 amino acids.

The gene calls are TRBV5-8 and TRBJ2-2; the match to TRBD2 covers 12 bases. Losses at the gene ends were 0 bases for V and 4 bases for J; bases not matched to a gene: 4. Per the germline V gene, CDR1 is SGHTS and CDR2 is YDEGEE. This CDR3 contains 17 residues. The CDR3 is CASSLGTSGGLTGELFF. The CDR3 DNA sequence: TGTGCCAGCAGCTTGGGAACTAGCGGGGGGCTCACCGGGGAGCTGTTTTTT.

The rearrangement uses TRBV5-6 and TRBJ2-7, with D perhaps given as TRBD1 or TRBD2 (5 bases each). In germline, CDR1 is SGHDT, CDR2 YYEEEE. The CDR3 contains 12 residues. V was cut by 1 base and J by 6 bases, with 8 bases left in between. The CDR3 bases are TGTGCCAGCAGCTTGCGGGGCGGCGAGCAGTACTTC. Translating gives CASSLRGGEQYF.

This chain links TRBV4-3 with TRBJ1-2; 7 bases agree with TRBD1. This CDR3 has 15 residues. V was pared by 0 bases and J by 4 bases, with 5 bases of the junction left unmatched. Germline V CDR1 and CDR2: LGHNA, YSLEER. CDR3 residues: CASSQDLRDSYGYTF. In nucleotides, the CDR3 is TGCGCCAGCAGCCAAGATCTCCGGGACAGCTATGGCTACACCTTC.

The chain recombines TRBV25-1 with TRBJ1-3; D is unclear. The germline CDR1 and CDR2 sequences are MGHDK and SYGVNS. Trimming cost V 2 bases and J 0 bases, with 11 bases left between them. There are 16 residues in the CDR3. CDR3 bases: TGTGCCAGCAGTGAACCAGGATCAAGCTCTGGAAACACCATATATTTT. Translated, it gives CASSEPGSSSGNTIYF.

This clone was counted only a few times. CDR3 in amino acids: CASSQDRGVQPQHF. CDR3 nucleotides: TGTGCCAGCAGCCAAGATCGGGGGGTGCAGCCCCAGCATTTT. The genes are TRBV4-2 and TRBJ1-5; weak D call: TRBD1 (5 bases). CDR1 is LGHNA and CDR2 is YNFKEQ in the germline V gene. Trimming removed 0 bases at V and 7 bases at J, with 10 bases between. The CDR3 has 14 residues.

The J gene is TRBJ2-5, the V gene TRBV11-2; 13 bases align to TRBD2. V lost 7 bases and J lost 3; bases outside the gene matches: 5. The germline V gene encodes CDR1 SGHAT and CDR2 FQNNGV. The CDR3 runs 15 residues. The CDR3 bases are TGTGCCAGCACTACTAGCGGGGGGGCCGAAGAGACCCAGTACTTC. It yields the protein CASTTSGGAEETQYF.

A remark on this clone: An end of the junction differs from the germline gene, which may be a read error. The chain has TRBV20-1 and TRBJ2-7; D gene uncertain. Germline loops: CDR1 DFQATT, CDR2 SNEGSKA (reference sequence). The CDR3 runs to 11 residues. The DNA for the CDR3 is TGCAGTGGTAGAAGCTCCTACGAGCAGTACTTC. Amino acids: CSGRSSYEQYF.

The gene calls are TRBV5-4 and TRBJ1-2, with D perhaps matching TRBD1 (6 bases). Germline values: CDR1 SGHNT, CDR2 YYREEE (reference sequence). This CDR3 is built from 15 residues. The V end lost 4 bases, the J end lost 1 base, and 14 bases lay between the germline ends. The CDR3 is CASSTGGQFNYGYTF. The CDR3 DNA follows: TGTGCCAGCAGCACGGGCGGACAGTTTAACTATGGCTACACCTTC. Using reference TRBV5-4 and TRBJ1-2 for the parts outside the CDR3, the full variable domain is ETGVTQSPTHLIKTRGQQVTLRCSSQSGHNTVSWYQQALGQGPQFIFQYYREEENGRGNFPPRFSGLQFPNYSSELNVNALELDDSALYLCASSTGGQFNYGYTFGSGTRLTVV.